This TCR beta chain was captured by sequencing in a study of blood T cell repertoires in COVID-19. CDR1 LNHDA and CDR2 SQIVND come from the germline V gene (reference sequence). Unmatched junction bases numbered 28, after V lost 3 bases and J lost 4 bases. The CDR3 consists of 23 residues. Libraries were prepared by immunoSEQ multiplex PCR; TCRdb keeps only in-frame clonotypes and omits some of them. The table lists about 160,000 clones, 75% to 85% of them singletons. The source material was PBMCs or T cells enriched from blood (not recorded which). The TCR originated in a man aged 35-49 years who had recovered from COVID-19. The gene calls are TRBV19 and TRBJ1-3; 9 bases match TRBD1. The CDR3 bases are TGTGCCAGTAGTATTCCAGCCGTTCGTAGGGACAGGGCAGTACACCCTCACGGAAACACCATATATTTT. This sequence encodes CASSIPAVRRDRAVHPHGNTIYF.